The TCR beta chain described here comes from a study of monozygotic twins with cystic fibrosis. Study as a whole: With about 15 PCR cycles, barcoded libraries came from about 2.9 micrograms of fragmented DNA.

Some clones are missing from TCRdb's copy, which holds only in-frame ones; the method was immunoSEQ multiplex PCR. This table has 30,000 to 35,000 clones, under 70% appearing once. The CDR3 length is 14 residues. V lost 0 bases, J lost 6 bases, and 9 bases lay in between. Germline CDR1 and CDR2: SGHDN and FVKESK. Study results and limitations: Monozygotic CF twins shared more identical nucleotide clonotypes than unrelated patients.

Regarding this clone: Its antigen is unidentified.

The TCR was taken from a girl under 18 with cystic fibrosis. The chain links TRBV14 to TRBJ1-5; unclear D gene. Sequenced sample: blood. The CDR3 sequence is CASSQDGYGQPQHF. As DNA, the CDR3 is TGTGCCAGCAGCCAAGATGGTTACGGTCAGCCCCAGCATTTT.